These 22 T cell receptor beta chains share one sample of origin, sequenced in a study of blood T cells in healthy people across ages. Sample-barcoded 5' priming and a J-beta primer mix drove a second PCR of roughly 6 to 12 cycles. Via MiXCR, TCRdb re-called the 5' RACE reads, giving one row per CDR3 protein. The sample contains approximately 580,000 distinct CDR3 sequences, less than 25% of which appear only once. The same data also contributed to another study, on T cells of mothers and their children.

Sample: blood. These receptors were collected from a boy aged 10-17 years in good health.

The rearrangement links TRBV4-3 to TRBJ1-2; D is unclear. CDR1 and CDR2 from the germline V gene are LGHNA and YSLEER. The CDR3 sequence is 14 residues long. Trimming removed 0 bases from V and 1 base from J, with 6 bases in between. As DNA, the CDR3 is TGCGCCAGCAGCCAAGATCGCGATAACTATGGCTACACCTTC. Residues: CASSQDRDNYGYTF.

The chain joins TRBV6-1 to TRBJ1-2; 7 bases align to TRBD1. This CDR3 spans 15 amino acids. The V gene end was trimmed by 3 bases and the J gene end by 2 bases; junction bases not matched to a gene: 6. CDR1 MNHNS and CDR2 SASEGT come from the germline V gene. CDR3 bases: TGTGCCAGCAGTGACTTAGGGGGCCAGAACTATGGCTACACCTTC. Its translation is CASSDLGGQNYGYTF.

The CDR3 loop reads CASSFLTGTRFSYEQYF. DNA of the CDR3: TGTGCCAGCAGTTTCCTAACCGGGACTCGATTTTCCTACGAGCAGTACTTC. The chain recombines TRBV12-3 or TRBV12-4 with TRBJ2-5; D is perhaps TRBD2 (6 bases). The J call may be wrong; the DNA end is better matched by TRBJ2-7. The CDR3 length is 17 residues.

This clonotype appeared a few times. This chain connects TRBV20-1 to TRBJ2-7; D is perhaps TRBD2 (5 bases). CDR1 is DFQATT and CDR2 is SNEGSKA in the germline V gene (reference sequence). The CDR3 is 13 residues long. This chain's CDR3 is CSQEGSLSYEQYF. As DNA, the CDR3 is TGCTCCCAAGAGGGTTCTCTCTCCTACGAGCAGTACTTC.

This clonotype was counted a few times. This sequence joins TRBV15 and TRBJ1-2; D is unresolved. Germline-derived CDR1 and CDR2 are LNHNV and YYDKDF (reference sequence). The CDR3 extends over 15 amino acids. V was cut by 0 bases and J by 2 bases, with 10 bases left in between. This CDR3 reads CATSRDLISNYGYTF. The CDR3 DNA reads TGTGCCACCAGCAGAGATCTTATCTCAAACTATGGCTACACCTTC.

The chain is built from TRBV6-2 or TRBV6-3 and TRBJ2-7; 7 nucleotides line up with TRBD1. Per germline, CDR1 MNHEY and CDR2 SVGEGT. Germline trimming cut 6 bases from V and 3 bases from J; bases unmatched to any gene: 8. The CDR3 loop spans 14 amino acids. Here the CDR3 reads CASRQNRDSYEQYF. The CDR3 DNA reads as TGTGCCAGCAGGCAAAACCGGGACAGCTACGAGCAGTACTTC.

J is TRBJ2-5 and V is TRBV2; D is ambiguous. TRBJ2-1 matches the DNA end more closely, so the J call is doubtful. CDR1 SNHLY and CDR2 FYNNEI come from the germline V gene. This CDR3 contains 11 residues. Here the CDR3 reads CASSSAIEQFF. The CDR3 DNA reads TGTGCCAGCAGTTCCGCTATCGAGCAGTTCTTC.

This clonotype was seen more than once but under ten times. J is TRBJ1-4 and V is TRBV12-3 or TRBV12-4, with 7 bases lining up with TRBD1. With V trimmed by 4 bases and J by 8 bases, 10 bases remained unmatched. This CDR3 has 15 amino acids. CDR3 region: CASSSPGTVGEKLFF. The CDR3 DNA is TGTGCCAGCAGTTCCCCCGGGACAGTGGGAGAAAAACTGTTTTTT.

This chain connects TRBV7-2 to TRBJ1-1; D is perhaps TRBD1 (5 bases). V lost 5 bases to trimming and J lost 4 bases, with 11 bases between them. Per the germline V gene, CDR1 is SGHTA and CDR2 is FQGNSA. The CDR3 spans 13 residues. The CDR3 DNA is TGTGCCAGCAGCACTGGGGCGACCACTGAAGCTTTCTTT. Amino acids: CASSTGATTEAFF.

The gene calls are TRBV6-2 or TRBV6-3 and TRBJ2-3; D is unclear. The CDR3 has 13 amino acids. The ends were cut back, 8 bases at V and 2 bases at J, with 11 bases in the middle. Germline CDR1 reads MNHEY; CDR2 reads SVGEGT. The CDR3 nucleotides are TGTGCCAGCGGGATGCATTCCACAGATACGCAGTATTTT. Residues: CASGMHSTDTQYF.

This clonotype was found a few times. This chain links TRBV6-6 with TRBJ1-4, with D perhaps TRBD1 (5 bases). The germline V gene encodes CDR1 MNHNY and CDR2 SVGAGI (reference sequence). The CDR3 runs to 14 residues. Trimming cost V 10 bases and J 5 bases, with 17 bases left between them. The CDR3 here is CATWRGHPNEKLFF. The CDR3 DNA reads as TGTGCCACGTGGAGAGGACACCCGAATGAAAAACTGTTTTTT.

V and J are TRBV20-1 and TRBJ2-7, with 8 positions matching TRBD2. V gave up 6 bases and J gave up 0 bases; unmatched junction bases: 10. Germline-derived CDR1 and CDR2 are DFQATT and SNEGSKA (reference sequence). The length of the CDR3 is 15 residues. The CDR3 nucleotides are TGCAGTGCCACTACTCCCCGGGGGGGCTCCTACGAGCAGTACTTC. It yields the protein CSATTPRGGSYEQYF.

A few counts support this clonotype. The chain has TRBV20-1 and TRBJ2-1; TRBD2 might be the D (5 bases). The ends were cut back, 1 base at V and 8 bases at J, with 9 bases in the middle. CDR3 length equals 12 residues. Germline V lookup: CDR1 DFQATT, CDR2 SNEGSKA (reference sequence). The CDR3 loop is CSARVPGDEQFF. The CDR3 DNA is TGCAGTGCTAGAGTTCCCGGGGATGAGCAGTTCTTC.

Comment on this clonotype: At one boundary the junction diverges from the germline segment, which might be a read error. CDR3 amino acids: CAGSAGTSGLSSYEQYF. The DNA for the CDR3 is TGCGCCGGCAGCGCCGGGACTAGCGGACTCAGCTCCTACGAGCAGTACTTC. V and J are TRBV5-1 and TRBJ2-7; 11 bases map to TRBD2. Germline V gene data show CDR1 as SGHRS and CDR2 as YFSETQ. The CDR3 spans 17 residues. Supplemented by reference TRBV5-1 and TRBJ2-7, the full variable domain reads KAGVTQTPRYLIKTRGQQVTLSCSPISGHRSVSWYQQTPGQGLQFLFEYFSETQRNKGNFPGRFSGRQFSNSRSEMNVSTLELGDSALYLCAGSAGTSGLSSYEQYFGPGTRLTVT.

The chain couples TRBV18 to TRBJ1-1; D is perhaps TRBD1 (5 bases). V was shortened by 6 bases and J by 7 bases, with 21 bases between the two germline ends. There are 15 residues in the CDR3. The V gene's germline CDR1 is KGHSH and CDR2 LQKENI. The CDR3: CASSPSIGGNGEAFF. DNA of the CDR3: TGTGCCAGCTCGCCATCGATTGGGGGGAACGGTGAAGCTTTCTTT. Looking up the rest from reference TRBV18 and TRBJ1-1 gives the full variable domain: NAGVMQNPRHLVRRRGQEARLRCSPMKGHSHVYWYRQLPEEGLKFMVYLQKENIIDESGMPKERFSAEFPKEGPSILRIQQVVRGDSAAYFCASSPSIGGNGEAFFGQGTRLTVV.

This clonotype was found a few times. The genes are TRBV7-9 and TRBJ2-5, with D possibly being TRBD1 (5 bases). This CDR3 region has 14 residues. V was trimmed by 5 bases and J by 4 bases, leaving 14 bases between them. Germline V gene lookup returns CDR1 SEHNR and CDR2 FQNEAQ (reference sequence). The CDR3 protein is CASSPRQIPETQYF. DNA for the CDR3: TGTGCCAGCAGCCCTAGACAGATCCCAGAGACCCAGTACTTC.

This clonotype was observed a few times. V is TRBV29-1 and J is TRBJ1-2; D might be TRBD1 (6 bases). CDR1 SQVTM and CDR2 ANQGSEA come from the germline V gene. V lost 3 bases, J lost 0 bases, and 11 bases lay in between. The CDR3 consists of 14 residues. The DNA of the CDR3 is TGCAGCGTTGAGGACAGACCGGCTAACTATGGCTACACCTTC. Its protein is CSVEDRPANYGYTF.

This clonotype was found many times. This chain joins TRBV3-1 and TRBJ2-5; D is undetermined. The V end lost 3 bases, the J end lost 7 bases, and 15 bases lay between the germline ends. The germline CDR1 and CDR2 sequences are LGHDT and YNNKEL (reference sequence). The CDR3 loop spans 14 amino acids. CDR3 nucleotides: TGTGCCAGCAGCCATAGGTCGAGCAGAGGGACCCAGTACTTC. Protein: CASSHRSSRGTQYF.

This clonotype occurred a few times. The junction and the germline gene differ at one end; a read error may be behind it. This rearrangement joins TRBV7-2 to TRBJ2-7; D is perhaps TRBD2 (6 bases). The CDR3 totals 15 residues. Germline V CDR1 and CDR2: SGHTA, FQGNSA. The CDR3 region has the DNA TGTGCCAGCAGCTTCCACGGGAGAAGCTCCTACGGGCAGTACTTC. Protein: CASSFHGRSSYGQYF.

This clonotype was counted once. The chain combines TRBV7-2 with TRBJ2-5, with D possibly being TRBD2 (6 bases). The last part of the DNA fits TRBJ2-1 better; the J call may be wrong. CDR1 SGHTA and CDR2 FQGNSA come from the germline V gene. This CDR3 spans 18 amino acids. DNA for the CDR3: TGTGCCAGCAGCCCATCGAAACCCGGGGGATTATTTTACAATGAGCAGTTCTTC. Its protein is CASSPSKPGGLFYNEQFF.

CDR3 sequence reads: CASSQEGGGYTF. The CDR3 DNA follows: TGCGCCAGCAGCCAAGAGGGCGGTGGCTACACCTTC. This chain links TRBV4-3 with TRBJ1-2; D gene unclear. In germline, CDR1 is LGHNA, CDR2 YSLEER. The CDR3 totals 12 residues. Trimming removed 0 bases at V and 7 bases at J, with 6 bases between.

This clonotype turned up a few times. V is TRBV11-2 and J is TRBJ2-5; TRBD2 might be the D (6 bases). Germline V lookup: CDR1 SGHAT, CDR2 FQNNGV. This CDR3 contains 15 residues. Trimming removed 4 bases from V and 4 bases from J, with 16 bases in between. CDR3 in DNA: TGTGCCAGCAGCTGGGGGGAAGGGGAGCGAGAGACCCAGTACTTC. Protein sequence: CASSWGEGERETQYF.